This T cell receptor beta chain was obtained from a study of T cells in Graves' hyperthyroidism and ophthalmopathy. Findings of the study overall: Most clonotypes that expanded in the thyroid above 0.001 also showed up in blood. Ophthalmopathy was identified by the model a median around 5.9 months ahead of onset.

This sample holds PBMCs from approximately 10 ml fresh peripheral blood. V lost 5 bases, J lost 0 bases, and 13 bases lay in between. The CDR3 has 15 amino acids. Germline CDR1 MNHEY, CDR2 SMNVEV (reference sequence). This clonotype was found many times. Its specificity is unknown. Amplified regions were TCR beta CDR3 sequences from RNA transcripts. First-round RT-PCR of the TCR CDR3 relied on the HTBI primer set. TCRdb re-called the multiplex PCR reads through MiXCR, storing one row per CDR3 protein. Among nearly 600,000 distinct CDR3 sequences listed, 11% to 15% were seen once. The sample consisted of blood. The clonotype was recovered from a woman aged 25-40 years with Graves' hyperthyroidism that later progressed to Graves' ophthalmopathy. The J gene is TRBJ1-1, the V gene TRBV27; a possible D gene is TRBD1 (6 bases). CDR3 sequence: CASSPKTGLNTEAFF. The CDR3 coding sequence is TGTGCCAGCAGTCCTAAGACAGGTCTGAACACTGAAGCTTTCTTT.